The 30 T cell receptor beta chains given below trace back to one sample, sequenced in a study of T cell changes during pregnancy in multiple sclerosis. Clones were read by immunoSEQ multiplex PCR, and TCRdb kept only the in-frame ones, dropping some. The sample includes roughly 46,000 clones, roughly 93% of them seen just once. The source was CD8+ T cells from peripheral blood mononuclear cells, collected after pregnancy. Every receptor here comes from a female donor with multiple sclerosis, enrolled in a pregnancy study.

The chain links TRBV7-9 to TRBJ1-1, with D possibly being TRBD1 (6 bases). There are 14 residues in the CDR3. CDR1 and CDR2 from the germline V gene are SEHNR and FQNEAQ (reference sequence). Trimming took 5 bases from V and 0 from J, leaving 10 bases between them. The CDR3 region has the DNA TGTGCCAGCAGCGAGACAGGTATGAACACTGAAGCTTTCTTT. Protein sequence: CASSETGMNTEAFF.

Here the CDR3 reads CASSPRLGTYNEQFF. The CDR3 nucleotides read TGTGCCAGCAGCCCGAGGCTAGGGACTTACAATGAGCAGTTCTTC. The rearrangement joins TRBV6-4 to TRBJ2-1, with a weak D call TRBD2 (6 bases). The CDR3 has 15 residues. The germline V gene encodes CDR1 MRHNA and CDR2 SNTAGT. V was clipped by 6 bases and J by 4 bases, with 16 bases between them.

This chain links TRBV7-9 with TRBJ1-1, with D perhaps TRBD1 (6 bases). The V end lost 1 base, the J end lost 4 bases, and 13 bases lay between the germline ends. Germline V CDR1 and CDR2: SEHNR, FQNEAQ (reference sequence). The CDR3 spans 15 residues. This chain's CDR3 is CASSLVGRGTTEAFF. For the CDR3, the DNA is TGTGCCAGCAGCTTAGTCGGCAGGGGTACCACTGAAGCTTTCTTT.

The rearrangement links TRBV4-1 to TRBJ1-2; no reliable D call. Germline V gene lookup returns CDR1 MGHRA and CDR2 YSYEKL. V lost 4 bases and J lost 8, with 23 bases in between. The CDR3 length is 16 residues. Written as DNA, the CDR3 is TGCGCCAGCAGCCGAGCACCACTAGCGGGAGAGGAAGGCTACACCTTC. Amino acids: CASSRAPLAGEEGYTF.

The chain carries TRBV27 and TRBJ1-1; tentative D call: TRBD1 (6 bases). CDR1 MNHEY and CDR2 SMNVEV come from the germline V gene (reference sequence). The length of the CDR3 is 14 residues. With 5 bases removed from V and 0 bases from J, the gap between germline ends came to 10 bases. CDR3 loop: CASSVRDMNTEAFF. CDR3 nucleotide sequence: TGTGCCAGCAGTGTCAGGGACATGAACACTGAAGCTTTCTTT.

This clone came up once. As DNA, the CDR3 is TGTGCCAGCAGTCCCTTCCGGGGCAATCAGCCCCAGCATTTT. It specifies CASSPFRGNQPQHF. The J gene is TRBJ1-5, the V gene TRBV28, with D uncertain. Between the trimmed V and J ends, which lost 5 bases and 2 bases, there was a span of 10 bases. The germline V gene has CDR1 MDHEN and CDR2 SYDVKM. The CDR3 has 14 residues.

V usage is TRBV7-8 and J usage is TRBJ1-3, with D possibly TRBD1 on 6 matching bases. The CDR3 sequence is 15 residues long. Trimming shortened V by 1 base and J by 0 bases, and 7 bases separated the two germline ends. Germline-derived CDR1 and CDR2 are SGHVS and FQNEAQ. CDR3 sequence: CASSLGGGSGNTIYF. In DNA form, the CDR3 reads TGTGCCAGCAGCTTAGGAGGGGGCTCTGGAAACACCATATATTTT.

The chain uses TRBV6-4 and TRBJ2-6, with D unclear. Germline CDR1 and CDR2: MRHNA and SNTAGT. Trimming removed 4 bases at V and 0 bases at J, with 7 bases between. This CDR3 has 15 amino acids. The CDR3 DNA reads TGTGCCAGCAGTGGATCGAGCTCTGGGGCCAACGTCCTGACTTTC. This translates into CASSGSSSGANVLTF.

The V and J genes are TRBV27 and TRBJ2-1; TRBD2 is a possible D gene (5 bases). CDR1 and CDR2 (germline): MNHEY, SMNVEV (reference sequence). Trimming took off 0 bases at V and 8 bases at J, with 11 bases between the two ends. This CDR3 region has 14 residues. The DNA for the CDR3 is TGTGCCAGCAGTTTATCGTGGGCCGGGGATGAGCAGTTCTTC. Its protein is CASSLSWAGDEQFF.

This clone has a single count. The gene calls are TRBV15 and TRBJ2-2; D uncertain. The V end was cut by 0 bases, the J end by 4 bases, with 6 bases between. This CDR3 comprises 14 residues. Looked up from germline, CDR1 is LNHNV and CDR2 is YYDKDF (reference sequence). The CDR3 is CATSRDSSTGELFF. The CDR3, as DNA: TGTGCCACCAGCAGAGATTCGTCCACCGGGGAGCTGTTTTTT.

The DNA for the CDR3 is TGTGCCAGTAGTAATAGACAGGGGGCACAGCCCCAGCATTTT. Encoded protein: CASSNRQGAQPQHF. The rearrangement joins TRBV19 to TRBJ1-5; 10 bases line up with TRBD1. Germline V gene data show CDR1 as LNHDA and CDR2 as SQIVND (reference sequence). The J segment lost 7 bases and the V segment lost 4 bases, leaving 4 bases of the junction unmatched. The CDR3 spans 14 residues.

This clone appeared a single time. The CDR3 nucleotides are TGTGCCAGCAGCGTTTTGAGGGACACTGAAGCTTTCTTT. The encoded protein is CASSVLRDTEAFF. This rearrangement joins TRBV9 to TRBJ1-1; no definite D call. Trimming pared 2 bases from V and 3 bases from J, leaving 8 bases between. Germline lookup yields CDR1 SGDLS and CDR2 YYNGEE. The CDR3 spans 13 residues.

The chain couples TRBV7-9 to TRBJ2-1; 7 bases align to TRBD1. Unmatched junction bases numbered 12, after V lost 6 bases and J lost 7 bases. The CDR3 is made up of 15 amino acids. Germline values: CDR1 SEHNR, CDR2 FQNEAQ (reference sequence). The CDR3 coding sequence is TGTGCCAGCAGGCTATCCGGGACAGACACTAATGAGCAGTTCTTC. Protein sequence: CASRLSGTDTNEQFF.

This clone was counted once. J is TRBJ2-1 and V is TRBV19; 9 nucleotides match TRBD1. Germline CDR1 is LNHDA and CDR2 is SQIVND (reference sequence). V was pared by 5 bases and J by 0 bases, with 2 bases of the junction left unmatched. This CDR3 has 15 residues. In nucleotides, the CDR3 is TGTGCCAGTAGTCTGACAGGGGGCTCCTACAATGAGCAGTTCTTC. Its protein product is CASSLTGGSYNEQFF.

This chain joins TRBV7-6 and TRBJ1-4, with 9 bases matching TRBD1. This CDR3 region has 13 residues. Germline trimming cut 1 base from V and 13 bases from J; bases unmatched to any gene: 4. The germline V gene encodes CDR1 SGHVS and CDR2 FNYEAQ. CDR3 sequence reads: CASSLDRGPGLFF. CDR3 DNA: TGTGCCAGCAGCTTAGACAGGGGGCCAGGACTGTTTTTT.

This clone occurred a few times. Other DNA sequences within the sample encode an identical CDR3. The V call is TRBV7-9, the J call TRBJ1-5; unclear D gene. Germline V gene data show CDR1 as SEHNR and CDR2 as FQNEAQ (reference sequence). The V and J ends lost 1 base and 7 bases respectively, with 5 bases between them. CDR3 length: 12 amino acids. CDR3 in DNA: TGTGCCAGCAGCTTAGGGAGCCAGCCCCAGCATTTT. Protein sequence: CASSLGSQPQHF.

This clone has only one observation. The chain couples TRBV2 to TRBJ1-2; TRBD1 matches 9 bases. V shed 5 bases and J 3 bases; nucleotides not matched to a gene: 4. The CDR3 length is 14 residues. Germline V gives CDR1 SNHLY, CDR2 FYNNEI. CDR3 coding DNA: TGTGCCAGCAGTAAGACAGGGGGAGACTATGGCTACACCTTC. Amino acid sequence: CASSKTGGDYGYTF.

The chain joins TRBV7-9 to TRBJ2-7, with a possible D match to TRBD2 (6 bases). Germline CDR1 is SEHNR and CDR2 is FQNEAQ (reference sequence). V was clipped by 5 bases and J by 3 bases, with 14 bases between them. This CDR3 is 14 amino acids long. Here the CDR3 DNA reads TGTGCCAGCAGCCCAGGAGGGGTGGGCTACGAGCAGTACTTC. Its translation is CASSPGGVGYEQYF.

The rearrangement links TRBV4-1 to TRBJ1-5; D unresolved. V lost 4 bases and J 4 bases, leaving 14 bases between the germline ends. In germline, CDR1 is MGHRA, CDR2 YSYEKL. The CDR3 totals 15 residues. DNA of the CDR3: TGCGCCAGCAGCCTAAGACGGGGTCCTAATCAGCCCCAGCATTTT. It is translated as CASSLRRGPNQPQHF.

The V gene is TRBV7-9, the J gene TRBJ2-2; no reliable D call. V was shortened by 9 bases and J by 7 bases, with 9 bases between the two germline ends. Per germline, CDR1 SEHNR and CDR2 FQNEAQ (reference sequence). The CDR3 has 11 residues. The CDR3 region is CASYRSGELFF. In DNA, the CDR3 is TGTGCCAGTTACAGAAGCGGGGAGCTGTTTTTT.

The rearrangement uses TRBV7-9 and TRBJ2-2; 8 bases match TRBD2. The CDR3 runs to 16 residues. V lost 5 bases, J lost 3 bases, and 8 bases stayed unmatched. CDR1 is SEHNR and CDR2 is FQNEAQ in the germline V gene (reference sequence). The CDR3 region has the DNA TGTGCCAGCAGCAAGTTAGCGGGGAGTGACACCGGGGAGCTGTTTTTT. It is translated as CASSKLAGSDTGELFF.

The V gene is TRBV4-3, the J gene TRBJ1-2; 7 bases are shared with TRBD1. This CDR3 region has 15 residues. CDR1 is LGHNA, CDR2 YSLEER, per germline. The V gene end was trimmed by 0 bases and the J gene end by 8 bases; junction bases not matched to a gene: 9. In DNA, the CDR3 is TGCGCCAGCAGCCAAGATCAGGGGGTGTGGAAGGGCTACACCTTC. It codes for CASSQDQGVWKGYTF.

This chain connects TRBV10-3 to TRBJ1-4; TRBD1 matches at 7 bases. Per germline, CDR1 ENHRY and CDR2 SYGVKD. V was pared by 0 bases and J by 5 bases, with 3 bases of the junction left unmatched. The CDR3 consists of 15 residues. CDR3 coding DNA: TGTGCCATCAGTGAGTCCGGGACAGAAAATGAAAAACTGTTTTTT. It specifies CAISESGTENEKLFF.

The rearrangement links TRBV14 to TRBJ2-2, with 8 nucleotides matching TRBD2. With V trimmed by 0 bases and J by 6 bases, 6 bases remained unmatched. The CDR3 loop spans 16 amino acids. Germline V gives CDR1 SGHDN, CDR2 FVKESK. CDR3 sequence (DNA): TGTGCCAGCAGCCAAGACGTAGCGGGATACCCCGGGGAGCTGTTTTTT. It codes for CASSQDVAGYPGELFF.

This rearrangement joins TRBV7-8 to TRBJ2-7, with 10 bases aligning to TRBD2. J gave up 3 bases and V 5 bases, and 4 bases lay outside the gene matches. The CDR3 contains 14 residues. The germline CDR1 and CDR2 sequences are SGHVS and FQNEAQ. CDR3 residues: CASSLSGRLYEQYF. The CDR3 DNA reads TGTGCCAGCAGCCTTAGCGGGAGGCTCTACGAGCAGTACTTC.

The chain employs TRBV7-9 and TRBJ2-2; 10 bases align to TRBD2. The CDR3 length is 16 residues. After removal of 4 bases from V and 6 bases from J, the junction contained 8 bases not matched to a gene. Germline values: CDR1 SEHNR, CDR2 FQNEAQ (reference sequence). For the CDR3, the DNA is TGTGCCAGCAGCTCCCGAGAGCGGGAGGGCCCCGGGGAGCTGTTTTTT. This sequence encodes CASSSREREGPGELFF.

This chain uses TRBV30 with TRBJ1-4; TRBD1 aligns across 7 bases. CDR1 and CDR2 (germline): GTSNPN, SVGIG (reference sequence). The CDR3 sequence is 15 residues long. Trimming at V came to 1 base and at J to 6 bases, leaving 8 bases not matched to a gene. This CDR3 reads CAWSEGGGWDEKLFF. The CDR3 DNA follows: TGTGCCTGGAGTGAAGGAGGGGGCTGGGATGAAAAACTGTTTTTT.

This clone is a singleton in its sample. The rearrangement links TRBV28 to TRBJ2-5; 8 nucleotides align to TRBD1. The CDR3 is 15 residues long. CDR1 is MDHEN and CDR2 is SYDVKM in the germline V gene. With V trimmed by 1 base and J by 1 base, 2 bases remained unmatched. The CDR3 sequence is CASSLYDRGQETQYF. The DNA for the CDR3 is TGTGCCAGCAGTTTATACGACAGGGGCCAAGAGACCCAGTACTTC.

The V call is TRBV9, the J call TRBJ2-7; 10 nucleotides align to TRBD2. This CDR3 comprises 14 residues. V dropped 6 bases and J dropped 4; count of bases not matched to a gene: 7. Germline V CDR1 and CDR2: SGDLS, YYNGEE. The CDR3, as DNA: TGTGCCAGCAACCCTAGCGGGGGATTTTACGAGCAGTACTTC. Translating gives CASNPSGGFYEQYF.

The CDR3 loop reads CASSWGGRVTDTQYF. CDR3 DNA sequence: TGTGCCAGCAGTTGGGGCGGGAGGGTTACAGATACGCAGTATTTT. This sequence joins TRBV27 and TRBJ2-3; 9 bases are a match to TRBD2. This CDR3 region has 15 residues. Looked up from germline, CDR1 is MNHEY and CDR2 is SMNVEV (reference sequence). V lost 4 bases, J lost 3 bases, and 5 bases stayed unmatched.